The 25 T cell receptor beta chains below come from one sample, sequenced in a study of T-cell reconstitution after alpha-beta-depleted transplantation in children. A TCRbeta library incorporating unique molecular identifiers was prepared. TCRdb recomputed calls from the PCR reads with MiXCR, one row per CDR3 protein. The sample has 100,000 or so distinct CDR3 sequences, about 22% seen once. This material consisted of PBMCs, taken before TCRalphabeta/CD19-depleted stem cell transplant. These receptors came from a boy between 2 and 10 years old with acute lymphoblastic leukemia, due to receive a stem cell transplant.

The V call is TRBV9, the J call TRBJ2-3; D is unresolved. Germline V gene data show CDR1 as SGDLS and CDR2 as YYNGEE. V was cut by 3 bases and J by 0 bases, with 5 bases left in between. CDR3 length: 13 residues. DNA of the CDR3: TGTGCCAGCAGCGGGATTAGCACAGATACGCAGTATTTT. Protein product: CASSGISTDTQYF.

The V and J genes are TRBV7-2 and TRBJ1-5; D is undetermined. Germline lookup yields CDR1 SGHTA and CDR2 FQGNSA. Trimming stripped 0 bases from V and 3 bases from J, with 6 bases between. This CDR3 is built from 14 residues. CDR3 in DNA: TGTGCCAGCAGCTTAGCAGGGTACAATCAGCCCCAGCATTTT. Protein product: CASSLAGYNQPQHF.

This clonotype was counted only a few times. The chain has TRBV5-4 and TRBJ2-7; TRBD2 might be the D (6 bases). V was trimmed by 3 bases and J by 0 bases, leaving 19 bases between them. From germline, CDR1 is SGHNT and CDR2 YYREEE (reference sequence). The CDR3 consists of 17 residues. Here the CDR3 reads CASSSDPSGTRSYEQYF. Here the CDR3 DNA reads TGTGCCAGCAGCTCTGATCCTTCCGGGACTCGCTCCTACGAGCAGTACTTC.

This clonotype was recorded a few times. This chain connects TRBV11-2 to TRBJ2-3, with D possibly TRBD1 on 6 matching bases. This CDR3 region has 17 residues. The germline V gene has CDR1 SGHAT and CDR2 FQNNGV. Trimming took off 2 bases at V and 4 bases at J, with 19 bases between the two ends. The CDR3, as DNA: TGTGCCAGCAGCTTATTAGGAAGGGGGAGAACTGCAGATACGCAGTATTTT. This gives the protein CASSLLGRGRTADTQYF.

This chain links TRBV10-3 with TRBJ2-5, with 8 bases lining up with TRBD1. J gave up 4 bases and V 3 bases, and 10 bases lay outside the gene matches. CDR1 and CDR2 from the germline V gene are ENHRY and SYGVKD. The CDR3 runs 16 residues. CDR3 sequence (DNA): TGTGCCATCAGTGATGACAAAACAGGGGGGAGAGAGACCCAGTACTTC. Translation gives CAISDDKTGGRETQYF.

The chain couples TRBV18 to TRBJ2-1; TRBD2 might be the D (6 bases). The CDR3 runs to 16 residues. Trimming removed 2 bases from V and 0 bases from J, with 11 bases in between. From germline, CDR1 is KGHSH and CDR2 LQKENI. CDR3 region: CASSPTGSGSYNEQFF. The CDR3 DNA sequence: TGTGCCAGCTCACCAACCGGGAGTGGCTCCTACAATGAGCAGTTCTTC.

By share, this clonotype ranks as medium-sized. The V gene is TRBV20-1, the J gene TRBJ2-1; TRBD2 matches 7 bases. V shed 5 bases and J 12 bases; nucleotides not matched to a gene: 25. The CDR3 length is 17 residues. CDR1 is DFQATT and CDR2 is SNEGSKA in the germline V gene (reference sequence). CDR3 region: CSARGLLSGGLRAGQFF. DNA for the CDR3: TGCAGTGCTCGGGGACTACTTAGCGGAGGTCTCCGCGCCGGGCAGTTCTTC.

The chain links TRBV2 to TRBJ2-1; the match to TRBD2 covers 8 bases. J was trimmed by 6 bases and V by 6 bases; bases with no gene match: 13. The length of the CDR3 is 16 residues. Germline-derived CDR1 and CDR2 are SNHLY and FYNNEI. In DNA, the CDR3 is TGTGCCAGCAGGGACCCCCTCGGGACTAGTTTCAATGAGCAGTTCTTC. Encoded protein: CASRDPLGTSFNEQFF.

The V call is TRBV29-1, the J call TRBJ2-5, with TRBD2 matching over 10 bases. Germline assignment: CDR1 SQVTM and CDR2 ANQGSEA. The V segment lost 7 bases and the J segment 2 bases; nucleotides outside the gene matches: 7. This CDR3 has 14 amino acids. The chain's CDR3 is CSGGTSVFQETQYF. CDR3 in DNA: TGCAGCGGTGGGACTAGCGTTTTTCAAGAGACCCAGTACTTC. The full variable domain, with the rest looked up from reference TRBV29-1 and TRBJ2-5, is SAVISQKPSRDICQRGTSLTIQCQVDSQVTMMFWYRQQPGQSLTLIATANQGSEATYESGFVIDKFPISRPNLTFSTLTVSNMSPEDSSIYLCSGGTSVFQETQYFGPGTRLLVL.

The CDR3 nucleotides read TGTGCCAGCAGTCGGGACAGGGCCTACGAGCAGTACTTC. Its protein is CASSRDRAYEQYF. The rearrangement links TRBV6-1 to TRBJ2-7; 9 nucleotides agree with TRBD1. After removal of 5 bases from V and 2 bases from J, the junction contained 1 base not matched to a gene. Germline lookup yields CDR1 MNHNS and CDR2 SASEGT. CDR3 length: 13 residues.

The CDR3 nucleotides are TGTGCCAGCAGCGCTCTCAGGGGGCCCAGAAACACCATATATTTT. This sequence encodes CASSALRGPRNTIYF. The chain uses TRBV9 and TRBJ1-3, with 8 bases that match TRBD1. V shed 3 bases and J 5 bases; nucleotides not matched to a gene: 7. In germline, CDR1 is SGDLS, CDR2 YYNGEE. The CDR3 has 15 residues. The full variable domain, completed using reference TRBV9 and TRBJ1-3, is DSGVTQTPKHLITATGQRVTLRCSPRSGDLSVYWYQQSLDQGLQFLIQYYNGEERAKGNILERFSAQQFPDLHSELNLSSLELGDSALYFCASSALRGPRNTIYFGEGSWLTVV.

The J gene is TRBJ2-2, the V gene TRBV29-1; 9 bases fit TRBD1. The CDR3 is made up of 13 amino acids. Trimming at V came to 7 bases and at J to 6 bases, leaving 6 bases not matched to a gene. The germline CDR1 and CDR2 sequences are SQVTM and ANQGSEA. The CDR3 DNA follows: TGCAGCGGATACCGGGACAGGGCCGGGGAGCTGTTTTTT. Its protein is CSGYRDRAGELFF.

The CDR3 DNA reads as TGTGCCAGCAGTGGGGGGACTAGCGGGATCGAGACCCAGTACTTC. Translated: CASSGGTSGIETQYF. The V gene is TRBV2, the J gene TRBJ2-5; TRBD2 matches 13 bases. Germline V gene data show CDR1 as SNHLY and CDR2 as FYNNEI. The CDR3 runs to 15 residues. V dropped 4 bases and J dropped 5; count of bases not matched to a gene: 4.

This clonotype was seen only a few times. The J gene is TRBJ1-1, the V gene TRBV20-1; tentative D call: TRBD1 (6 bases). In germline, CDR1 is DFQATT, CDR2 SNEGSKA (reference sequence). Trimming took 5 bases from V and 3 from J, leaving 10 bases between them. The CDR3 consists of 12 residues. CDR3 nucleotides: TGCAGTGCTGGCAGGGGATACACTGAAGCTTTCTTT. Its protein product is CSAGRGYTEAFF.

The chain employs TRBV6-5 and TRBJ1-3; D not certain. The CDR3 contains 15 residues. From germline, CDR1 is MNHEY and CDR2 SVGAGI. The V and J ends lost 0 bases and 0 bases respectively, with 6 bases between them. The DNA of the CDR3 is TGTGCCAGCAGTTACTCGAGGAGCTCTGGAAACACCATATATTTT. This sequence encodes CASSYSRSSGNTIYF.

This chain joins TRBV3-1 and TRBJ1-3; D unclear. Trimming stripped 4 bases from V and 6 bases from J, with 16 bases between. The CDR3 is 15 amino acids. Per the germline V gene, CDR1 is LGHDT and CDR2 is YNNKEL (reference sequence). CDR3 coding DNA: TGTGCCAGCAGCCTCTCTGAGGGATTTACAAACACCATATATTTT. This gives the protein CASSLSEGFTNTIYF.

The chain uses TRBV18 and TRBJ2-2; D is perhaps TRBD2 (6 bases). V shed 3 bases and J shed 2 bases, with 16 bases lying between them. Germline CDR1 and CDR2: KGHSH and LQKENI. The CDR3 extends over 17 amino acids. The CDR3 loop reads CASSPGTGLLNTGELFF. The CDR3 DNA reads TGTGCCAGCTCACCGGGAACGGGACTCCTAAACACCGGGGAGCTGTTTTTT. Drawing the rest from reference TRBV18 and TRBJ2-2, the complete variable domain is NAGVMQNPRHLVRRRGQEARLRCSPMKGHSHVYWYRQLPEEGLKFMVYLQKENIIDESGMPKERFSAEFPKEGPSILRIQQVVRGDSAAYFCASSPGTGLLNTGELFFGEGSRLTVL.

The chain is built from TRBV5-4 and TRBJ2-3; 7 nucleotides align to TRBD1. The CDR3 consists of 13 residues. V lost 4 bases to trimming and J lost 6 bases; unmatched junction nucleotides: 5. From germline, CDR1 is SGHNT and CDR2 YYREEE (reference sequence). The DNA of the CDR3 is TGTGCCAGCAGCATACAGGGGATGGATACGCAGTATTTT. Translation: CASSIQGMDTQYF.

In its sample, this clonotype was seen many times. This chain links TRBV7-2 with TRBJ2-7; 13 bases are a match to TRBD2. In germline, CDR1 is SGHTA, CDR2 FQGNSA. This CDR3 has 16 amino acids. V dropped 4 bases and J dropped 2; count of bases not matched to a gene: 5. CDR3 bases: TGTGCCAGCAGCTCCCGACTAGCGGGAGGAACCTACGAGCAGTACTTC. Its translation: CASSSRLAGGTYEQYF.

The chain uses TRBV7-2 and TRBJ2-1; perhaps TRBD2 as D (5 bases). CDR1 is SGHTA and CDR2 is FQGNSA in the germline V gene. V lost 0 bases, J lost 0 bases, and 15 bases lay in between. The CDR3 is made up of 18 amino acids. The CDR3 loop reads CASSLAPSGASSYNEQFF. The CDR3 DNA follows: TGTGCCAGCAGCTTAGCCCCCAGCGGAGCGAGCTCCTACAATGAGCAGTTCTTC.

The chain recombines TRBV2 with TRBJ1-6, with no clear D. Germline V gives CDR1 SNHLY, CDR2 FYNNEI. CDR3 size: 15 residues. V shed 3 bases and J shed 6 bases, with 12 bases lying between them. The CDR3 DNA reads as TGTGCCAGCAGTGAGAGGTTAAATCCTAATTCACCCCTCCACTTT. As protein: CASSERLNPNSPLHF.

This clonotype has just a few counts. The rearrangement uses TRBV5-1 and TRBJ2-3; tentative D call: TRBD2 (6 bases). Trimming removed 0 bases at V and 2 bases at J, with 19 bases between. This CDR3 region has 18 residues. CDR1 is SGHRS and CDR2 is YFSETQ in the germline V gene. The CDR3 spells CASSLVSSANRNTDTQYF. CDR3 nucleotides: TGCGCCAGCAGCTTGGTGTCTAGCGCGAACCGAAACACAGATACGCAGTATTTT.

This CDR3 reads CASSRWGLADSGANVLTF. The CDR3, as DNA: TGCGCCAGCAGCCGTTGGGGACTAGCGGACTCTGGGGCCAACGTCCTGACTTTC. V usage is TRBV5-1 and J usage is TRBJ2-6; 11 bases align to TRBD2. With 4 bases clipped from V and 0 bases from J, the junction kept 6 bases outside the gene matches. The CDR3 length is 18 residues. CDR1 is SGHRS, CDR2 YFSETQ, per germline.

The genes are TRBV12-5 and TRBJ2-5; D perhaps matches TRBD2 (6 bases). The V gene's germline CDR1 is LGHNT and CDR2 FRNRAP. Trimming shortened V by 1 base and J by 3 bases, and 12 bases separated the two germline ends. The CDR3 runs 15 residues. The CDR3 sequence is CASGLGMGLKETQYF. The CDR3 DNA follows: TGTGCTAGTGGTTTGGGGATGGGACTTAAAGAGACCCAGTACTTC. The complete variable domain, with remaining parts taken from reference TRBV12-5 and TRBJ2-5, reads DARVTQTPRHKVTEMGQEVTMRCQPILGHNTVFWYRQTMMQGLELLAYFRNRAPLDDSGMPKDRFSAEMPDATLATLKIQPSEPRDSAVYFCASGLGMGLKETQYFGPGTRLLVL.

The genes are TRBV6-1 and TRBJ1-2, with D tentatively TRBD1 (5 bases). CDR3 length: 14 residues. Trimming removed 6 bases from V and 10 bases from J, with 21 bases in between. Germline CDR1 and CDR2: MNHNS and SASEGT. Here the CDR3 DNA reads TGTGCCAGCAGAGTCGCCGGGACGTTTGATGACTACACCTTC. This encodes CASRVAGTFDDYTF.